The 15 T cell receptor beta chains in this list originate from one sample, sequenced in a study of blood T cell repertoires in COVID-19. Using immunoSEQ multiplex PCR, the repertoire was profiled, and TCRdb retains in-frame clones only, with some absent. The sample lists around 69,000 clones; roughly 87% were seen once. Sequenced input: peripheral blood. These receptors came from a woman in her forties or fifties with active COVID-19.

The V and J genes are TRBV7-8 and TRBJ2-6; TRBD1 matches 7 bases. V trimming: 5 bases; J trimming: 0 bases; junction bases outside the gene matches: 19. The length of the CDR3 is 21 residues. In germline, CDR1 is SGHVS, CDR2 FQNEAQ. CDR3 sequence: CASSPQTPGQRLTSGANVLTF. The CDR3 coding sequence is TGTGCCAGCAGCCCGCAAACCCCGGGACAGAGATTAACCTCTGGGGCCAACGTCCTGACTTTC.

A single count supports this clone. The J gene is TRBJ2-1, the V gene TRBV5-1; 14 bases match TRBD2. The CDR3 is made up of 18 amino acids. V trimming: 0 bases; J trimming: 2 bases; junction bases outside the gene matches: 4. Germline V gene lookup returns CDR1 SGHRS and CDR2 YFSETQ. The DNA of the CDR3 is TGCGCCAGCAGCTTGGCGGGACTAGCGGGAGTCCCCTACAATGAGCAGTTCTTC. Translation: CASSLAGLAGVPYNEQFF.

This rearrangement joins TRBV7-9 to TRBJ1-3; no reliable D call. Per germline, CDR1 SEHNR and CDR2 FQNEAQ (reference sequence). This CDR3 has 13 residues. Trimming removed 6 bases at V and 7 bases at J, with 13 bases between. The CDR3 bases are TGTGCCAGCAGTCCCGGGAACAGCAACACCATATATTTT. This sequence encodes CASSPGNSNTIYF.

The rearrangement uses TRBV7-6 and TRBJ2-3; 7 bases are a match to TRBD2. V trimming: 5 bases; J trimming: 0 bases; junction bases outside the gene matches: 5. The length of the CDR3 is 15 residues. The germline CDR1 and CDR2 sequences are SGHVS and FNYEAQ. CDR3 nucleotide sequence: TGTGCCAGCAGCCCTAGCGGTTCTAGCACAGATACGCAGTATTTT. This gives the protein CASSPSGSSTDTQYF.

The chain is built from TRBV21-1 and TRBJ2-3; the table calls TRBD2, which could not be checked here. TRBV21-1 is recorded as a pseudogene. The CDR3 has 15 residues. The CDR3 nucleotides are TGTGCCAGCAGCAAACTAGCGGAGCGCACAGATACGCAGTATTTT. It yields the protein CASSKLAERTDTQYF.

The chain couples TRBV30 to TRBJ2-3, with D unclear. Germline loops: CDR1 GTSNPN, CDR2 SVGIG (reference sequence). The V gene lost 6 bases and the J gene lost 4 bases, with 8 bases spanning the gap. This CDR3 has 11 amino acids. This chain's CDR3 is CACLISDTQYF. The CDR3 coding sequence is TGTGCCTGCCTTATTTCAGATACGCAGTATTTT.

The CDR3 region is CASSVGGQGAQGEQFF. Here the CDR3 DNA reads TGTGCCAGCAGCGTAGGTGGACAGGGGGCCCAGGGAGAGCAGTTCTTC. The rearrangement joins TRBV9 to TRBJ2-1, with 11 bases lining up with TRBD1. The CDR3 covers 16 residues. The germline gives CDR1 SGDLS, CDR2 YYNGEE. The J segment lost 10 bases and the V segment lost 0 bases, leaving 9 bases of the junction unmatched.

Only one count was recorded for this clone. The rearrangement joins TRBV19 to TRBJ2-1, with 8 bases aligning to TRBD2. The CDR3 contains 15 residues. Germline V CDR1 and CDR2: LNHDA, SQIVND (reference sequence). V shed 1 base and J 4 bases; nucleotides not matched to a gene: 3. CDR3: CASSIGAGAYNEQFF. CDR3 bases: TGTGCCAGTAGTATAGGAGCGGGAGCTTACAATGAGCAGTTCTTC.

This clone was seen a single time. This rearrangement joins TRBV11-2 to TRBJ2-7; 11 bases agree with TRBD1. V shed 5 bases, J shed 8 bases, and the junction held 23 bases outside the gene matches. This CDR3 has 19 residues. From germline, CDR1 is SGHAT and CDR2 FQNNGV. CDR3 in DNA: TGTGCCAGCAGCCTCTTAACGGGCATCTCCGGGACAGGGGGGAAACAGCAGTACTTC. As protein: CASSLLTGISGTGGKQQYF.

The chain recombines TRBV30 with TRBJ1-2, with 8 bases fitting TRBD1. Trimming removed 3 bases from V and 4 bases from J; junction bases left unmatched: 4. There are 13 residues in the CDR3. The germline gives CDR1 GTSNPN, CDR2 SVGIG (reference sequence). CDR3 nucleotides: TGTGCCTGGAGCCGCACAGGGGGCTATGGCTACACCTTC. It translates to CAWSRTGGYGYTF.

V is TRBV3-1 (or the pseudogene TRBV3-2) and J is TRBJ2-1; D is perhaps TRBD2 (5 bases). V gave up 4 bases and J gave up 9 bases, with 16 bases separating them. Germline V gene sequence: CDR1 LGHDT, CDR2 YNNKEL (reference sequence). This CDR3 spans 14 amino acids. Written as DNA, the CDR3 is TGTGCCAGCAGCCCCCGGGAATCACTAGGTGAGCAGTTCTTC. Its protein is CASSPRESLGEQFF.

CDR3 nucleotide sequence: TGTGCCAGTAGTCCTCGTGAGGGGGCGCAGATCTATGGCTACACCTTC. It codes for CASSPREGAQIYGYTF. The chain has TRBV19 and TRBJ1-2; 7 nucleotides line up with TRBD1. The CDR3 is made up of 16 amino acids. V shed 5 bases, J shed 4 bases, and the junction held 13 bases outside the gene matches. Germline CDR1 LNHDA, CDR2 SQIVND (reference sequence).

The CDR3 bases are TGTGCCAGTAGTATAGGTAGCGGGAGGGAAACAGATACGCAGTATTTT. It encodes CASSIGSGRETDTQYF. The rearrangement uses TRBV19 and TRBJ2-3, with 11 bases matching TRBD2. The CDR3 is 16 residues long. The germline V gene encodes CDR1 LNHDA and CDR2 SQIVND (reference sequence). J was trimmed by 3 bases and V by 1 base; bases with no gene match: 3.

This clone has just one count. This rearrangement joins TRBV2 to TRBJ1-6; D unresolved. This CDR3 comprises 12 residues. V dropped 4 bases and J dropped 4 bases, with 2 bases sitting between them. CDR1 and CDR2 (germline): SNHLY, FYNNEI. CDR3 bases: TGTGCCAGCAGTGCTTATAATTCACCCCTCCACTTT. Protein product: CASSAYNSPLHF.

This clone showed up just a few times. The chain joins TRBV7-8 to TRBJ2-7, with D possibly being TRBD1 (5 bases). The germline V and J ends were trimmed by 0 bases and 5 bases, with 14 bases remaining between them. This CDR3 comprises 15 residues. CDR1 is SGHVS and CDR2 is FQNEAQ in the germline V gene. The CDR3, as DNA: TGTGCCAGCAGCTTAGCGGGCCTAGGGGTCGACGAGCAGTACTTC. Residues: CASSLAGLGVDEQYF.